The entry below gives a single TCR beta chain sequence along with its context. The antigen is undetermined. These data originate in a study of cytomegalovirus exposure and HLA in healthy donors. Notes on the study in general: The majority of CMV-associated TCR beta chains were reported as apparently HLA-restricted in a later analysis. An analysis was carried out later, and it reportedly showed fewer N-insertions in an Asian-associated ancestry cluster than the approximately 700-donor mean.

This CDR3 is built from 13 residues. V shed 5 bases, J shed 4 bases, and the junction held 0 bases outside the gene matches. CDR1 is SGHTA and CDR2 is FQGNSA in the germline V gene. The PCR ran on 60 Vbeta and 13 Jbeta primers. TCRdb keeps only in-frame clones here, not all; method: immunoSEQ multiplex PCR. The table lists some 200,000 clones, approximately 78% of them singletons. This TCR was sampled from a woman in her fifties or sixties in good health and CMV-seropositive. The J gene is TRBJ1-3, the V gene TRBV7-2, with 9 positions matching TRBD1. Sequenced input: PBMCs. The CDR3 region has the DNA TGTGCCAGCAGCGGACAGGGGGGAAACACCATATATTTT. Protein product: CASSGQGGNTIYF.